This TCR beta chain comes out of a study of T cell changes during pregnancy in multiple sclerosis. Germline values: CDR1 MNHEY, CDR2 SVGAGI. This CDR3 is 14 amino acids long. J lost 9 bases, V lost 6 bases, and 8 bases had no gene match. Measured with immunoSEQ multiplex PCR; TCRdb has only the in-frame clones, and not every one. The table has approximately 43,000 clones, approximately 80% seen once. The specimen comprised CD4+ T cells from peripheral blood mononuclear cells, sampled before pregnancy. This TCR derives from a female donor with multiple sclerosis, enrolled in a pregnancy study. J is TRBJ1-6 and V is TRBV6-5, with 7 nucleotides matching TRBD1. CDR3 coding DNA: TGTGCCAGCAGCCGACAGGGTAGGGCTTCACCCCTCCACTTT. Translation gives CASSRQGRASPLHF.